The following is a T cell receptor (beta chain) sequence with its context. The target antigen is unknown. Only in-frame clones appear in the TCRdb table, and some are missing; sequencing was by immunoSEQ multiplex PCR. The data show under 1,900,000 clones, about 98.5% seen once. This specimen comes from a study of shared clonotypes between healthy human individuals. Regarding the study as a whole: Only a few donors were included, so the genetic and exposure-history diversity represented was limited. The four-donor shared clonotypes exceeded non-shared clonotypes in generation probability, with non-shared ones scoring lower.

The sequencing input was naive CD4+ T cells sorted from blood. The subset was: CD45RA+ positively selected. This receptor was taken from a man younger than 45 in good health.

CDR3 sequence: CAHGGPNYGYTF. CDR3 nucleotide sequence: TGTGCGCATGGAGGGCCTAACTATGGCTACACCTTC. The chain employs TRBV28 and TRBJ1-2; D call uncertain. CDR1 and CDR2 (germline): MDHEN, SYDVKM. The CDR3 spans 12 residues.